The 27 T cell receptor beta chains below come from one sample, sequenced in a study of shared clonotypes between healthy human individuals. Using immunoSEQ multiplex PCR, the repertoire was profiled, and TCRdb retains in-frame clones only, with some absent. Counted here are approximately 340,000 clones, 73% occurring once; the ten biggest clones make up more than 9%. The sequencing input was memory CD4+ T cells sorted from blood. The sample's subset: CD45RA-negative fraction. The source of these receptors is a man younger than 40 in good health.

In DNA form, the CDR3 reads TGTGCCATCAGTGACGGATTGGGCACAGATACGCAGTATTTT. It translates to CAISDGLGTDTQYF. The chain couples TRBV10-3 to TRBJ2-3; the D is unclear. Trimming stripped 3 bases from V and 1 base from J, with 8 bases between. The CDR3 has 14 residues. The germline V gene encodes CDR1 ENHRY and CDR2 SYGVKD.

The chain uses TRBV7-2 and TRBJ2-2; either TRBD1 or TRBD2 may supply D (6 bases each). This CDR3 has 15 amino acids. Germline CDR1 is SGHTA and CDR2 is FQGNSA. The V gene lost 5 bases and the J gene lost 4 bases, with 14 bases spanning the gap. The CDR3, as DNA: TGTGCCAGCAGCCCCCCCGGGGGCACCACCGGGGAGCTGTTTTTT. Translation gives CASSPPGGTTGELFF.

CDR3: CSAPRGYF. In DNA form, the CDR3 reads TGCAGCGCCCCCAGAGGGTATTTT. The chain recombines TRBV29-1 with TRBJ2-3; D gene uncertain. V lost 7 bases to trimming and J lost 14 bases, with 10 bases between them. From germline, CDR1 is SQVTM and CDR2 ANQGSEA. The CDR3 contains 8 residues.

The V gene is TRBV28, the J gene TRBJ2-7; D is possibly TRBD2 (6 bases). This CDR3 region has 15 residues. V was pared by 3 bases and J by 0 bases, with 12 bases between. Germline loops: CDR1 MDHEN, CDR2 SYDVKM. DNA for the CDR3: TGTGCCAGCAGTTTGCGGGACCTTTCCTCCTACGAGCAGTACTTC. Encoded protein: CASSLRDLSSYEQYF.

V gene TRBV29-1 combines with J gene TRBJ1-1; D perhaps matches TRBD1 (6 bases). Germline V lookup: CDR1 SQVTM, CDR2 ANQGSEA. CDR3 length: 13 residues. With 3 bases removed from V and 1 base from J, the gap between germline ends came to 9 bases. CDR3 nucleotides: TGCAGCGTTGATAAGGGGGGGAACACTGAAGCTTTCTTT. The encoded protein is CSVDKGGNTEAFF.

The chain carries TRBV9 and TRBJ2-2, with D hard to call. The CDR3 has 16 amino acids. The germline CDR1 and CDR2 sequences are SGDLS and YYNGEE. Trimming cost V 0 bases and J 1 base, with 10 bases left between them. The DNA for the CDR3 is TGTGCCAGCAGCGTAGGGGCCGAGATGAACACCGGGGAGCTGTTTTTT. Translating gives CASSVGAEMNTGELFF. Together with reference TRBV9 and TRBJ2-2, the CDR3 gives the full variable domain: DSGVTQTPKHLITATGQRVTLRCSPRSGDLSVYWYQQSLDQGLQFLIQYYNGEERAKGNILERFSAQQFPDLHSELNLSSLELGDSALYFCASSVGAEMNTGELFFGEGSRLTVL.

The chain couples TRBV5-6 to TRBJ2-5; D might be TRBD2 (5 bases). Trimming took off 4 bases at V and 5 bases at J, with 18 bases between the two ends. Germline lookup yields CDR1 SGHDT and CDR2 YYEEEE. This CDR3 is built from 15 residues. The DNA of the CDR3 is TGTGCCAGCAGCCCGACGGCCACTAGTCTTGAGACCCAGTACTTC. It codes for CASSPTATSLETQYF.

This clone was counted a few times. CDR3 loop: CASRGGETQYF. The CDR3 DNA follows: TGTGCCAGTAGGGGGGGAGAGACCCAGTACTTC. The V call is TRBV19, the J call TRBJ2-5, with D possibly TRBD2 on 6 matching bases. The germline V gene has CDR1 LNHDA and CDR2 SQIVND (reference sequence). Trimming cost V 6 bases and J 4 bases, with 6 bases left between them. This CDR3 is 11 amino acids long. The variable domain in full, completed from reference TRBV19 and TRBJ2-5, reads DGGITQSPKYLFRKEGQNVTLSCEQNLNHDAMYWYRQDPGQGLRLIYYSQIVNDFQKGDIAEGYSVSREKKESFPLTVTSAQKNPTAFYLCASRGGETQYFGPGTRLLVL.

The sample holds a few counts of this clone. V gene TRBV5-6 combines with J gene TRBJ1-1, with D tentatively TRBD1 (6 bases). Germline V gives CDR1 SGHDT, CDR2 YYEEEE. Trimming took 7 bases from V and 2 from J, leaving 15 bases between them. The CDR3 is 14 amino acids. The CDR3 DNA reads TGTGCCAGCCGGGACACCACCGAAAACACTGAAGCTTTCTTT. As protein: CASRDTTENTEAFF.

DNA of the CDR3: TGTGCCAGCAGCAAAACCGGGACAGGGTTCTACGAGCAGTACTTC. This encodes CASSKTGTGFYEQYF. This chain uses TRBV5-6 with TRBJ2-7; 9 bases line up with TRBD1. The germline gives CDR1 SGHDT, CDR2 YYEEEE. The V gene end was trimmed by 4 bases and the J gene end by 3 bases; junction bases not matched to a gene: 8. This CDR3 is built from 15 residues.

This sequence joins TRBV5-1 and TRBJ2-1; 7 bases fit TRBD1. V lost 0 bases to trimming and J lost 9 bases; unmatched junction nucleotides: 6. Germline CDR1 SGHRS, CDR2 YFSETQ. This CDR3 is 14 amino acids long. CDR3 in DNA: TGCGCCAGCAGCTTGGGTCCGGGACAGCCTGAGCAGTTCTTC. Encoded protein: CASSLGPGQPEQFF.

The chain combines TRBV28 with TRBJ2-3; TRBD2 aligns across 12 bases. The V gene's germline CDR1 is MDHEN and CDR2 SYDVKM. The CDR3 spans 16 residues. J lost 0 bases, V lost 6 bases, and 4 bases had no gene match. The CDR3 DNA sequence: TGTGCCAGCAGCCGTGGGACTAGCGGGAGCACAGATACGCAGTATTTT. Translated: CASSRGTSGSTDTQYF.

The chain uses TRBV6-5 and TRBJ2-7, with D possibly matching TRBD1 (6 bases). The CDR3 length is 13 residues. V was shortened by 4 bases and J by 7 bases, with 14 bases between the two germline ends. Germline CDR1 MNHEY, CDR2 SVGAGI. The CDR3 nucleotides are TGTGCCAGCAGTTCGGCGGACAGTCTAGAGCAGTACTTC. The encoded protein is CASSSADSLEQYF.

This clone occurred once. The CDR3 sequence is CATSPLAGGYNEQFF. CDR3 DNA sequence: TGTGCCACCAGCCCCCTAGCGGGTGGATACAATGAGCAGTTCTTC. This rearrangement joins TRBV15 to TRBJ2-1; 8 bases fit TRBD2. The ends lost 5 bases at V and 4 bases at J; junction bases unmatched: 7. CDR1 is LNHNV and CDR2 is YYDKDF in the germline V gene (reference sequence). This CDR3 is built from 15 residues.

This clone appeared a single time. Other DNA variants within this sample encode the same CDR3. The chain combines TRBV14 with TRBJ1-1; D perhaps matches TRBD1 (5 bases). CDR3 size: 15 residues. V was trimmed by 4 bases and J by 0 bases, leaving 12 bases between them. Germline CDR1 and CDR2: SGHDN and FVKESK. This CDR3 reads CASSRRTGMNTEAFF. DNA for the CDR3: TGTGCCAGCAGCCGCCGAACAGGTATGAACACTGAAGCTTTCTTT.

The V gene is TRBV9, the J gene TRBJ2-5, with D uncertain. V gave up 2 bases and J gave up 2 bases, with 16 bases separating them. The CDR3 length is 16 residues. Germline-derived CDR1 and CDR2 are SGDLS and YYNGEE. Here the CDR3 reads CASSVTSFGAQETQYF. CDR3 nucleotides: TGTGCCAGCAGCGTGACCTCTTTTGGTGCTCAAGAGACCCAGTACTTC.

This sequence joins TRBV5-5 and TRBJ2-1; D may correspond to TRBD1 or TRBD2 (6 bases each). The CDR3 has 15 amino acids. Between the trimmed V and J ends, which lost 4 bases and 3 bases, there was a span of 14 bases. CDR1 is SGHKS, CDR2 YYEKEE, per germline (reference sequence). The CDR3 spells CASSARGAGYNEQFF. The CDR3 nucleotides are TGTGCCAGCAGCGCGAGGGGGGCAGGCTACAATGAGCAGTTCTTC.

The chain employs TRBV4-1 and TRBJ2-3; 8 nucleotides agree with TRBD2. CDR1 and CDR2 from the germline V gene are MGHRA and YSYEKL. The CDR3 contains 16 residues. The V gene end was trimmed by 2 bases and the J gene end by 2 bases; junction bases not matched to a gene: 6. CDR3: CASSQQLAEATDTQYF. The CDR3 DNA follows: TGCGCCAGCAGCCAACAACTAGCGGAGGCCACAGATACGCAGTATTTT.

This rearrangement joins TRBV18 to TRBJ1-5; D gene uncertain. The CDR3 has 12 residues. Trimming removed 6 bases from V and 4 bases from J, with 7 bases in between. The germline gives CDR1 KGHSH, CDR2 LQKENI. CDR3 nucleotide sequence: TGTGCCAGCTCCGGCGAGAATCAGCCCCAGCATTTT. The encoded protein is CASSGENQPQHF.

The chain carries TRBV2 and TRBJ1-2, with D perhaps TRBD1 (6 bases). Trimming cost V 5 bases and J 0 bases, with 22 bases left between them. CDR3 length: 18 amino acids. Germline V CDR1 and CDR2: SNHLY, FYNNEI. In DNA form, the CDR3 reads TGTGCCAGCAGTCAAGACAGGACATCCCGGAACACTAACTATGGCTACACCTTC. This codes for CASSQDRTSRNTNYGYTF.

The chain has TRBV5-1 and TRBJ2-1, with TRBD1 matching over 9 bases. Unmatched junction bases numbered 2, after V lost 3 bases and J lost 7 bases. Germline CDR1 and CDR2: SGHRS and YFSETQ. The CDR3 is 13 amino acids. The CDR3 nucleotides read TGCGCCAGCAGCTCCGGACAGGGGAATGAGCAGTTCTTC. This translates into CASSSGQGNEQFF.

This clone was observed once. A clone one base away is much larger, so this may be a read error. This rearrangement joins TRBV18 to TRBJ2-7; 8 bases are a match to TRBD1. The length of the CDR3 is 16 residues. CDR1 is KGHSH and CDR2 is LQKENI in the germline V gene. For the CDR3, the DNA is TGTGTCAGCCACATTGACAGGGGTCGAGCGGCATACGAGCAGTACTTC. Translation gives CVSHIDRGRAAYEQYF.

CDR3: CASSVGGGGGGTDTQYF. The CDR3 bases are TGTGCCAGCAGCGTAGGTGGGGGAGGTGGGGGAACAGATACGCAGTATTTT. J is TRBJ2-3 and V is TRBV9; the D gene is possibly TRBD2 (6 bases). CDR1 and CDR2 (germline): SGDLS, YYNGEE. V lost 0 bases, J lost 3 bases, and 17 bases lay in between. This CDR3 contains 17 residues.

The chain recombines TRBV11-2 with TRBJ2-3, with 9 bases lining up with TRBD2. The CDR3 is 14 amino acids. Germline values: CDR1 SGHAT, CDR2 FQNNGV. Losses at the gene ends were 7 bases for V and 0 bases for J; bases not matched to a gene: 2. The CDR3 DNA is TGTGCCAGCAAACTAGCGGGCAGCACAGATACGCAGTATTTT. This translates into CASKLAGSTDTQYF.

This clone was observed a handful of times. The CDR3 is CASSSHSGQPQHF. CDR3 bases: TGTGCCAGCAGTAGCCACAGCGGGCAGCCCCAGCATTTT. The chain links TRBV6-1 to TRBJ1-5; D gene ambiguous. The germline V gene has CDR1 MNHNS and CDR2 SASEGT. The CDR3 has 13 residues. V gave up 5 bases and J gave up 7 bases, with 12 bases separating them.

The chain joins TRBV5-1 to TRBJ2-5; TRBD2 might be the D (6 bases). The J call may be in error: the DNA end matches TRBJ2-7 better. The CDR3 consists of 15 residues. From germline, CDR1 is SGHRS and CDR2 YFSETQ. The CDR3 reads CASSLVAAGSYEQYF. The CDR3 DNA sequence: TGCGCCAGCAGCTTGGTAGCGGCGGGGTCCTACGAGCAGTACTTC.

The chain has TRBV18 and TRBJ2-7; 7 bases line up with TRBD2. The CDR3 runs to 14 residues. Germline CDR1 KGHSH, CDR2 LQKENI. V shed 8 bases, J shed 7 bases, and the junction held 14 bases outside the gene matches. CDR3 protein: CASAPGRGKVEQYF. CDR3 DNA sequence: TGTGCCAGCGCCCCAGGGCGGGGGAAGGTGGAGCAGTACTTC.